The entry below describes one TCR beta chain. Its antigen is undetermined. The data were obtained in a study of cytomegalovirus exposure and HLA in healthy donors. TCRdb keeps only in-frame clones here, not all; method: immunoSEQ multiplex PCR. Seen here are some 98,000 clones, around nine tenths observed once, and the top ten hold under 4.5%. Study-wide results and limits: Cytomegalovirus status was reportedly diagnosed by the classifier with high sensitivity and specificity.

This CDR3 has 17 residues. Trimming at V came to 4 bases and at J to 2 bases, leaving 7 bases not matched to a gene. CDR1 is SGHRS, CDR2 YFSETQ, per germline. This clonotype was obtained from a woman under 40 in good health and CMV-seronegative. Material for sequencing was PBMCs. This chain uses TRBV5-1 with TRBJ1-5; 12 nucleotides align to TRBD1. The CDR3 loop reads CASSPGTGGVGNQPQHF. CDR3 coding DNA: TGCGCCAGCAGCCCTGGGACAGGGGGCGTTGGCAATCAGCCCCAGCATTTT.